A single sample gave rise to the 18 T cell receptor beta chains below, sequenced in a study of Graves' ophthalmopathy and Graves' hyperthyroidism (dated by TCRdb to 2016 to 2019). Instrument on record: Illumina HiSeq 2000. TCR beta CDR3 regions were amplified from RNA transcripts for repertoire sequencing. The first round was an RT-PCR using HTBI primers with the Qiagen OneStep RT-PCR kit, and this first round was followed by a second-round multiplex PCR, then size selection and purification. The public reads were reprocessed in TCRdb via fastp at Q25 and MiXCR, keeping in-frame beta chains. CDR3 protein duplicates are merged, each entry listing the most common genes and DNA. This sample lists 260,000 or so distinct CDR3 sequences; about 47% were detected once. Jointly, the top ten make up less than 50% of the sample. Sequencing input: peripheral blood. The receptors shown here come from an adult man with Graves' ophthalmopathy.

On this clonotype: At one boundary the junction diverges from the germline segment, which might be a read error. The J gene is TRBJ2-7, the V gene TRBV20-1; possibly TRBD1 or TRBD2 for D (5 bases each). This CDR3 region has 13 residues. Germline CDR1 reads DFQATT; CDR2 reads SNEGSKA (reference sequence). CDR3 nucleotide sequence: TGCAGTGCTAGTCTGGGGACCTCCCACGAGCAGTACTTC. Residues: CSASLGTSHEQYF.

In its sample, this clonotype was seen a few times. The chain combines TRBV6-5 with TRBJ2-2; D not resolved. Trimming removed 5 bases at V and 4 bases at J, with 2 bases between. Looked up from germline, CDR1 is MNHEY and CDR2 is SVGAGI. The CDR3 spans 11 residues. CDR3 region: CASSTTGELFF. DNA for the CDR3: TGTGCCAGCAGTACCACCGGGGAGCTGTTTTTT.

This clonotype was observed a handful of times. This chain links TRBV3-1 with TRBJ1-2; TRBD1 might be the D (5 bases). Between the trimmed V and J ends, which lost 4 bases and 8 bases, there was a span of 11 bases. The CDR3 sequence is 12 residues long. Germline V lookup: CDR1 LGHDT, CDR2 YNNKEL (reference sequence). CDR3 in DNA: TGTGCCAGCAGCCTGGACACTTTCGGCTACACCTTC. This translates into CASSLDTFGYTF.

The gene calls are TRBV12-3 or TRBV12-4 and TRBJ1-3, with D perhaps matching TRBD1 (6 bases). The CDR3 consists of 15 residues. The CDR3 sequence: CASGSTGFSGNTIYF. The CDR3 region has the DNA TGTGCTAGTGGTTCGACAGGTTTCTCTGGAAACACCATATATTTT.

The chain has TRBV5-1 and TRBJ2-2; perhaps TRBD2 as D (5 bases). The CDR3 spans 18 residues. CDR1 and CDR2 (germline): SGHRS, YFSETQ. The V end was cut by 0 bases, the J end by 4 bases, with 19 bases between. The CDR3 region is CASSLVPTSAVGTGELFF. As DNA, the CDR3 is TGCGCCAGCAGCTTGGTCCCCACTAGTGCCGTTGGCACCGGGGAGCTGTTTTTT.

V usage is TRBV7-9 and J usage is TRBJ1-5; the match to TRBD1 covers 11 bases. This CDR3 is built from 19 residues. After removal of 0 bases from V and 2 bases from J, the junction contained 9 bases not matched to a gene. Germline lookup yields CDR1 SEHNR and CDR2 FQNEAQ (reference sequence). CDR3 in amino acids: CASSLAAGQGARGNQPQHF. The CDR3 DNA sequence: TGTGCCAGCAGCTTAGCGGCTGGACAGGGGGCGCGGGGCAATCAGCCCCAGCATTTT. Based on the CDR3 plus reference TRBV7-9 and TRBJ1-5, the full variable domain is DTGVSQNPRHKITKRGQNVTFRCDPISEHNRLYWYRQTLGQGPEFLTYFQNEAQLEKSRLLSDRFSAERPKGSFSTLEIQRTEQGDSAMYLCASSLAAGQGARGNQPQHFGDGTRLSIL.

The chain uses TRBV10-3 and TRBJ2-7, with 9 bases lining up with TRBD2. Trimming cost V 10 bases and J 4 bases; bases outside gene matches: 14. CDR1 and CDR2 from the germline V gene are ENHRY and SYGVKD. The CDR3 loop spans 15 amino acids. CDR3 coding DNA: TGTGCCAGCGGTGGGACTAGCAAAAGCCTATACGAGCAGTACTTC. It yields the protein CASGGTSKSLYEQYF.

The V gene is TRBV20-1, the J gene TRBJ1-1; 9 bases line up with TRBD1. Germline values: CDR1 DFQATT, CDR2 SNEGSKA (reference sequence). J gave up 6 bases and V 2 bases, and 10 bases lay outside the gene matches. CDR3 length: 15 amino acids. CDR3 loop: CSARSTGTGRSEAFF. CDR3 DNA: TGCAGTGCTAGATCTACCGGGACAGGGCGCTCTGAAGCTTTCTTT.

The J gene is TRBJ1-5, the V gene TRBV19; D gene unclear. The germline CDR1 and CDR2 sequences are LNHDA and SQIVND (reference sequence). CDR3 length: 14 residues. V lost 5 bases and J lost 0, with 8 bases in between. CDR3 DNA: TGTGCCAGTAGTGAGACATATAGCAATCAGCCCCAGCATTTT. Residues: CASSETYSNQPQHF.

This clonotype was detected only a few times. The gene calls are TRBV7-9 and TRBJ2-7, with D perhaps assigned TRBD1 or TRBD2 (5 bases each). Germline V gene sequence: CDR1 SEHNR, CDR2 FQNEAQ (reference sequence). The CDR3 extends over 16 amino acids. Trimming stripped 1 base from V and 0 bases from J, with 13 bases between. The CDR3 nucleotides are TGTGCCAGCAGCTTAGAGTACCAGGGACGCTCCTACGAGCAGTACTTC. This encodes CASSLEYQGRSYEQYF.

The J gene is TRBJ2-5, the V gene TRBV7-8; D may correspond to TRBD1 or TRBD2 (5 bases each). Per the germline V gene, CDR1 is SGHVS and CDR2 is FQNEAQ. The CDR3 is 13 amino acids. Trimming shortened V by 5 bases and J by 2 bases, and 9 bases separated the two germline ends. In nucleotides, the CDR3 is TGTGCCAGCAGCGTCGGGACGCAAGAGACCCAGTACTTC. It translates to CASSVGTQETQYF.

This clonotype was seen at least ten times. The chain employs TRBV20-1 and TRBJ1-5; D may be TRBD1 (6 bases). CDR1 DFQATT and CDR2 SNEGSKA come from the germline V gene (reference sequence). CDR3 size: 16 residues. The V end was cut by 0 bases, the J end by 1 base, with 13 bases between. The DNA for the CDR3 is TGCAGTGCTAGAGATTCGGGGGCTAAGAGCAATCAGCCCCAGCATTTT. Translating gives CSARDSGAKSNQPQHF.

Points on this clonotype: Germline is not matched at one junction end, which may reflect a read error. The rearrangement joins TRBV7-3 to TRBJ2-2, with no clear D. The germline V gene has CDR1 SGHTA and CDR2 FQGTGA. CDR3 length: 16 residues. CDR3 residues: CASSQVGSPSTGELFF. The CDR3, as DNA: TGCGCCAGCAGCCAAGTTGGGTCACCCTCGACCGGGGAGCTGTTTTTT.

This sequence joins TRBV9 and TRBJ2-2; D call uncertain. The germline V gene encodes CDR1 SGDLS and CDR2 YYNGEE. Trimming cost V 1 base and J 4 bases, with 5 bases left between them. The CDR3 has 13 amino acids. The DNA of the CDR3 is TGTGCCAGCAGCGTAAGGACCACCGGGGAGCTGTTTTTT. Translation: CASSVRTTGELFF.

This clonotype was found a few times. The rearrangement uses TRBV9 and TRBJ2-2; D unresolved. Germline assignment: CDR1 SGDLS and CDR2 YYNGEE. V was shortened by 0 bases and J by 0 bases, with 12 bases between the two germline ends. The CDR3 length is 17 residues. Here the CDR3 DNA reads TGTGCCAGCAGCGTAGGATTTAGGGAAGCGAACACCGGGGAGCTGTTTTTT. Translated, it gives CASSVGFREANTGELFF.

In its sample, this clonotype was seen many times. V and J are TRBV29-1 and TRBJ1-5, with 8 bases matching TRBD1. CDR3 size: 13 residues. The germline CDR1 and CDR2 sequences are SQVTM and ANQGSEA. The V segment lost 8 bases and the J segment 4 bases; nucleotides outside the gene matches: 7. This CDR3 reads CSHGTGTNQPQHF. The CDR3 DNA reads TGCAGCCACGGGACAGGCACGAATCAGCCCCAGCATTTT.

This clonotype was recorded many times. The V and J genes are TRBV2 and TRBJ1-5; D may be TRBD1 (5 bases). CDR1 and CDR2 from the germline V gene are SNHLY and FYNNEI. The germline V and J ends were trimmed by 4 bases and 6 bases, with 13 bases remaining between them. This CDR3 is 14 amino acids long. The CDR3 loop is CASSGSGMRQPQHF. The DNA of the CDR3 is TGTGCCAGCAGTGGTTCAGGGATGCGTCAGCCCCAGCATTTT. Full variable domain (outside the CDR3, taken from reference TRBV2 and TRBJ1-5): EPEVTQTPSHQVTQMGQEVILRCVPISNHLYFYWYRQILGQKVEFLVSFYNNEISEKSEIFDDQFSVERPDGSNFTLKIRSTKLEDSAMYFCASSGSGMRQPQHFGDGTRLSIL.

The J gene is TRBJ1-1, the V gene TRBV6-5; D is unclear. V lost 4 bases and J 3 bases, leaving 6 bases between the germline ends. This CDR3 region has 12 residues. Germline lookup yields CDR1 MNHEY and CDR2 SVGAGI. CDR3 protein: CASSSVDTEAFF. DNA of the CDR3: TGTGCCAGCAGTTCGGTCGACACTGAAGCTTTCTTT.